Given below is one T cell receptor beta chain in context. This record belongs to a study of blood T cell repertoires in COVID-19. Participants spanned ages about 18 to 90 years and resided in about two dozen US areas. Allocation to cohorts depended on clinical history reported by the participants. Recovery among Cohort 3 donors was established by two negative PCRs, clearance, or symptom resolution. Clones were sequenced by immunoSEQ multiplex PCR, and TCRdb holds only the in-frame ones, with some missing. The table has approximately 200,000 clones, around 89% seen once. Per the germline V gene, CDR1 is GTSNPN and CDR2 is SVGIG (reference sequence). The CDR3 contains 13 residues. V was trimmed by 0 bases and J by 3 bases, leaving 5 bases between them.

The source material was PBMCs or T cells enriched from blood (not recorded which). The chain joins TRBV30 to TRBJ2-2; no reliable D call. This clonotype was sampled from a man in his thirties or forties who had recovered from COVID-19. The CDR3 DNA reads TGTGCCTGGAGTGTAGACTACACCGGGGAGCTGTTTTTT. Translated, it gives CAWSVDYTGELFF.